The present TCR beta chain was sequenced within a study of T cell changes during pregnancy in multiple sclerosis. The CDR3 contains 14 residues. The ends were cut back, 0 bases at V and 8 bases at J, with 11 bases in the middle. Germline loops: CDR1 SGHNT, CDR2 YYREEE (reference sequence). Libraries were prepared by immunoSEQ multiplex PCR; TCRdb keeps only in-frame clonotypes and omits some of them. Of some 83,000 clones listed, about 91% are singletons. V gene TRBV5-4 combines with J gene TRBJ2-2; D is unresolved. The sequence derives from a female donor in good health, serving as a control in a pregnancy study. Some clones in this sample may be carry-over from other donors' samples. The specimen was PBMCs, collected in the first trimester of pregnancy. This chain's CDR3 is CASSLGLLEGELFF. The CDR3 DNA is TGTGCCAGCAGCTTGGGACTCCTCGAAGGGGAGCTGTTTTTT. Together with reference TRBV5-4 and TRBJ2-2, the CDR3 gives the full variable domain: ETGVTQSPTHLIKTRGQQVTLRCSSQSGHNTVSWYQQALGQGPQFIFQYYREEENGRGNFPPRFSGLQFPNYSSELNVNALELDDSALYLCASSLGLLEGELFFGEGSRLTVL.